This T cell receptor beta chain stems from a study of blood T cell repertoires in COVID-19. In the original processing: By means of reference gene primer amplification, nucleated cell counts were estimated. This table comes from immunoSEQ multiplex PCR, and its TCRdb copy is limited to in-frame clones, with some not included. V and J calls and clone size are those listed in that table; D and trimming were worked out from the DNA. The table shows around 97,000 clones, with roughly 90% occurring only once. With V trimmed by 5 bases and J by 3 bases, 8 bases remained unmatched. The germline V gene has CDR1 SGHTA and CDR2 FQGNSA. The CDR3 length is 16 residues.

Material: peripheral blood. The sequence was obtained from a woman aged 55-70 years with acute or convalescent COVID-19. V and J are TRBV7-2 and TRBJ1-5, with 9 positions matching TRBD1. The CDR3 region has the DNA TGTGCCAGCAGCGCCGAACAGGGGGCCAACAATCAGCCCCAGCATTTT. This codes for CASSAEQGANNQPQHF.